A single sample gave rise to the 4 T cell receptor beta chains below, sequenced in a study of blood T cell repertoires in COVID-19. Produced via immunoSEQ multiplex PCR; TCRdb's table is partial and in-frame only. Among about 120,000 clones listed, around three quarters were seen once. Sequencing was performed on peripheral blood. All receptors come from an older man with acute or convalescent COVID-19.

The chain recombines TRBV5-6 with TRBJ2-1, with D possibly matching TRBD2 (6 bases). CDR3 length: 13 amino acids. V was cut by 4 bases and J by 12 bases, with 17 bases left in between. In germline, CDR1 is SGHDT, CDR2 YYEEEE. CDR3 DNA: TGTGCCAGCAGCCCGGCGGGGTTCATAGTGCAGTTCTTC. Residues: CASSPAGFIVQFF.

This rearrangement joins TRBV30 to TRBJ1-5, with D perhaps TRBD1 (5 bases). The CDR3 covers 13 residues. Per the germline V gene, CDR1 is GTSNPN and CDR2 is SVGIG (reference sequence). The V end lost 2 bases, the J end lost 5 bases, and 10 bases lay between the germline ends. CDR3 in amino acids: CAWSSSRDQPQHF. Here the CDR3 DNA reads TGTGCCTGGAGTTCTTCCAGGGATCAGCCCCAGCATTTT.

This rearrangement joins TRBV3-1 (or the pseudogene TRBV3-2) to TRBJ2-1, with TRBD1 matching over 7 bases. In germline, CDR1 is LGHDT, CDR2 YNNKEL (reference sequence). The CDR3 runs to 13 residues. Trimming at V came to 4 bases and at J to 6 bases, leaving 3 bases not matched to a gene. CDR3 residues: CASSLYRGNEQFF. CDR3 DNA sequence: TGTGCCAGCAGCCTGTACAGGGGCAATGAGCAGTTCTTC.

V usage is TRBV18 and J usage is TRBJ2-5, with 7 nucleotides matching TRBD1. J lost 1 base, V lost 3 bases, and 5 bases had no gene match. The CDR3 runs 15 residues. The germline CDR1 and CDR2 sequences are KGHSH and LQKENI. The CDR3 sequence: CASSPRQGSQETQYF. The CDR3 coding sequence is TGTGCCAGCTCACCTCGACAGGGCTCCCAAGAGACCCAGTACTTC.